The 22 T cell receptor beta chains reported below all come from one sample, sequenced in a study of post-analysis software for immune sequencing data. Overall study results and limits: In patients, TRBV5-6, TRBV5-1 and TRBV20-1 belonged to five TRBV segments found more frequently than in controls.

These receptors lack a known antigen. TCR beta cDNA libraries had unique molecular identifiers. TCRdb re-analysed the PCR reads in MiXCR, keeping a single row per CDR3 protein. The table has 750,000 to 900,000 distinct CDR3 sequences, 46% seen once. The material sequenced was blood. These receptors came from a girl aged 5-17 years with multiple sclerosis.

The V and J genes are TRBV20-1 and TRBJ2-1; weak D call: TRBD2 (5 bases). Germline CDR1 and CDR2: DFQATT and SNEGSKA (reference sequence). This CDR3 has 18 residues. V lost 0 bases and J 0 bases, leaving 18 bases between the germline ends. The CDR3 bases are TGCAGTGCTAGAGATTCTGGCGGGTGGGTGAGCTCCTACAATGAGCAGTTCTTC. Translating it yields CSARDSGGWVSSYNEQFF.

This clonotype was found a few times. This chain joins TRBV29-1 and TRBJ1-1, with D perhaps matching TRBD1 (6 bases). Germline V gives CDR1 SQVTM, CDR2 ANQGSEA. This CDR3 contains 14 residues. Trimming cost V 7 bases and J 1 base, with 16 bases left between them. The CDR3 here is CSGRGGKGNTEAFF. The CDR3 coding sequence is TGCAGCGGCAGGGGTGGAAAGGGGAACACTGAAGCTTTCTTT.

This clonotype was observed a few times. The chain couples TRBV19 to TRBJ2-3; TRBD1 is a possible D gene (6 bases). The CDR3 is made up of 13 amino acids. CDR1 and CDR2 from the germline V gene are LNHDA and SQIVND (reference sequence). CDR3 in DNA: TGTGCGCCCCCCTTCAGGGGAACAGATACGCAGTATTTT. Translated: CAPPFRGTDTQYF.

The gene calls are TRBV20-1 and TRBJ2-7; D gene ambiguous. Germline V lookup: CDR1 DFQATT, CDR2 SNEGSKA (reference sequence). The CDR3 extends over 15 amino acids. Between the trimmed V and J ends, which lost 1 base and 0 bases, there was a span of 13 bases. The chain's CDR3 is CSARASLRSSYEQYF. CDR3 coding DNA: TGCAGTGCTAGAGCCTCGTTAAGGAGCTCCTACGAGCAGTACTTC.

The J gene is TRBJ2-5, the V gene TRBV7-2, with TRBD1 matching 8 bases. The J call may be in error: the DNA end matches TRBJ2-7 better. The CDR3 is 15 residues long. CDR1 is SGHTA and CDR2 is FQGNSA in the germline V gene. For the CDR3, the DNA is TGTGCCAGCAGCGACCCGGGACAGGCATTCGACGAGCAGTACTTC. Protein sequence: CASSDPGQAFDEQYF.

The gene calls are TRBV11-1 and TRBJ2-2; a possible D gene is TRBD1 (5 bases). CDR1 SGHAT and CDR2 FQDESV come from the germline V gene (reference sequence). There are 14 residues in the CDR3. V shed 6 bases and J shed 5 bases, with 13 bases lying between them. The CDR3 region is CASRDRRGTGELFF. In DNA form, the CDR3 reads TGTGCCAGCAGAGATAGAAGGGGAACCGGGGAGCTGTTTTTT.

DNA of the CDR3: TGTGCCAGCAGTTACTCGGTTGGGGGGGTTGAGCAGTTCTTC. This sequence encodes CASSYSVGGVEQFF. The genes are TRBV6-2 or TRBV6-3 and TRBJ2-1; 7 bases are a match to TRBD2. V shed 0 bases and J 9 bases; nucleotides not matched to a gene: 5. The CDR3 sequence is 14 residues long. The germline V gene has CDR1 MNHEY and CDR2 SVGEGT.

This clonotype was seen only a few times. This sequence joins TRBV12-5 and TRBJ2-1; 14 bases are shared with TRBD2. This CDR3 comprises 17 residues. Germline trimming cut 3 bases from V and 4 bases from J; bases unmatched to any gene: 5. Germline V lookup: CDR1 LGHNT, CDR2 FRNRAP. This chain's CDR3 is CASGFGTSGSEYNEQFF. In DNA, the CDR3 is TGTGCTAGTGGTTTCGGGACTAGCGGGAGTGAGTACAATGAGCAGTTCTTC. The full variable domain, its missing parts supplied by reference TRBV12-5 and TRBJ2-1, is DARVTQTPRHKVTEMGQEVTMRCQPILGHNTVFWYRQTMMQGLELLAYFRNRAPLDDSGMPKDRFSAEMPDATLATLKIQPSEPRDSAVYFCASGFGTSGSEYNEQFFGPGTRLTVL.

This clonotype was detected only a few times. This rearrangement joins TRBV12-3 or TRBV12-4 to TRBJ1-6, with 7 bases lining up with TRBD1. V lost 8 bases and J lost 5; bases outside the gene matches: 9. This CDR3 is built from 15 residues. CDR3 amino acids: CASRRKGQNNSPLHF. CDR3 nucleotides: TGTGCCAGCCGACGGAAGGGACAGAATAATTCACCCCTCCACTTT.

This clonotype appeared a few times. The chain recombines TRBV20-1 with TRBJ2-3; 14 bases line up with TRBD2. The CDR3 sequence is 16 residues long. Trimming took 0 bases from V and 5 from J; bases not matched to a gene: 4. Germline CDR1 reads DFQATT; CDR2 reads SNEGSKA (reference sequence). CDR3 sequence: CSAREGLAGVRDTQYF. CDR3 coding DNA: TGCAGTGCTAGAGAGGGACTAGCGGGAGTGAGAGATACGCAGTATTTT.

This clonotype was seen only a few times. The chain combines TRBV6-1 with TRBJ1-5; D uncertain. This CDR3 comprises 16 residues. Between the trimmed V and J ends, which lost 1 base and 0 bases, there was a span of 10 bases. From germline, CDR1 is MNHNS and CDR2 SASEGT. The CDR3 region has the DNA TGTGCCAGCAGTGAAGTAGGGCAATATAGCAATCAGCCCCAGCATTTT. This translates into CASSEVGQYSNQPQHF.

This chain links TRBV12-3 or TRBV12-4 with TRBJ2-1; TRBD1 matches at 7 bases. V was clipped by 5 bases and J by 9 bases; unmatched bases: 4. The CDR3 is made up of 12 amino acids. DNA for the CDR3: TGTGCCAGCAGTCCCTACAGGGGTGAGCAGTTCTTC. Amino acid sequence: CASSPYRGEQFF.

J is TRBJ2-4 and V is TRBV28, with a possible D match to TRBD2 (5 bases). V gave up 7 bases and J gave up 3 bases, with 16 bases separating them. The length of the CDR3 is 15 residues. In germline, CDR1 is MDHEN, CDR2 SYDVKM. The CDR3 spells CASTGVTKGKNIQYF. CDR3 sequence (DNA): TGTGCCAGCACCGGGGTTACGAAAGGCAAAAACATTCAGTACTTC.

This chain links TRBV11-2 with TRBJ1-2; TRBD1 agrees at 7 bases. This CDR3 has 13 amino acids. V lost 7 bases to trimming and J lost 8 bases; unmatched junction nucleotides: 10. Germline V gene sequence: CDR1 SGHAT, CDR2 FQNNGV. The CDR3 protein is CASTDSNRGGYTF. The CDR3 DNA reads as TGTGCCAGCACGGACTCTAACAGGGGCGGCTACACCTTC.

The chain joins TRBV5-4 to TRBJ2-5; 11 positions match TRBD1. Trimming cost V 0 bases and J 3 bases; bases outside gene matches: 4. This CDR3 has 16 residues. CDR1 and CDR2 (germline): SGHNT, YYREEE (reference sequence). The CDR3 loop reads CASSLGGQGGKETQYF. CDR3 bases: TGTGCCAGCAGCTTGGGGGGACAGGGGGGGAAAGAGACCCAGTACTTC. Full variable domain (rest looked up from reference TRBV5-4 and TRBJ2-5): ETGVTQSPTHLIKTRGQQVTLRCSSQSGHNTVSWYQQALGQGPQFIFQYYREEENGRGNFPPRFSGLQFPNYSSELNVNALELDDSALYLCASSLGGQGGKETQYFGPGTRLLVL.

The table lists this clonotype with a few counts. In nucleotides, the CDR3 is TGTGCCAGCAGCTTACACTCCTACGAGCAGTACTTC. Protein: CASSLHSYEQYF. The chain links TRBV7-9 to TRBJ2-7; no definite D call. Trimming pared 2 bases from V and 0 bases from J, leaving 2 bases between. Germline CDR1 and CDR2: SEHNR and FQNEAQ (reference sequence). There are 12 residues in the CDR3.

The V call is TRBV28, the J call TRBJ2-4; D is perhaps TRBD1 or TRBD2 (5 bases each). There are 16 residues in the CDR3. Germline CDR1 MDHEN, CDR2 SYDVKM. V lost 5 bases, J lost 2 bases, and 16 bases lay in between. DNA of the CDR3: TGTGCCAGCAGTCCCACAGAGGGGAGAACCAAAAACATTCAGTACTTC. It specifies CASSPTEGRTKNIQYF.

V usage is TRBV6-1 and J usage is TRBJ2-1; 9 nucleotides match TRBD2. The CDR3 is 16 amino acids. J lost 5 bases, V lost 6 bases, and 11 bases had no gene match. Germline V gene data show CDR1 as MNHNS and CDR2 as SASEGT. The CDR3 DNA reads as TGTGCCAGCAGCCCGAAGACTAGCGGAGACGACAATGAGCAGTTCTTC. Translation: CASSPKTSGDDNEQFF.

The genes are TRBV29-1 and TRBJ2-3; 11 nucleotides agree with TRBD2. CDR3 length: 16 residues. The germline V gene has CDR1 SQVTM and CDR2 ANQGSEA. J lost 2 bases, V lost 1 base, and 5 bases had no gene match. The CDR3 bases are TGCAGCGTTGAAGGCGGGACTAGCGGATTCACAGATACGCAGTATTTT. Translating it yields CSVEGGTSGFTDTQYF.

The V and J genes are TRBV29-1 and TRBJ2-7; either TRBD1 or TRBD2 may fit D (5 bases each). Looked up from germline, CDR1 is SQVTM and CDR2 is ANQGSEA. This CDR3 is built from 12 residues. Between the trimmed V and J ends, which lost 4 bases and 6 bases, there was a span of 13 bases. The CDR3 protein is CSVGGAFGEQYF. For the CDR3, the DNA is TGCAGCGTTGGAGGGGCTTTTGGCGAGCAGTACTTC.

This rearrangement joins TRBV2 to TRBJ2-2; D gene unclear. Germline lookup yields CDR1 SNHLY and CDR2 FYNNEI. V lost 4 bases and J lost 1, with 13 bases in between. The CDR3 has 16 amino acids. The CDR3, as DNA: TGTGCCAGCAGTGCTGTCACGGGTTGGAACACCGGGGAGCTGTTTTTT. Residues: CASSAVTGWNTGELFF.

Turning to this clonotype: One junction end does not reproduce the germline sequence, and a read error may be involved. This rearrangement joins TRBV7-2 to TRBJ1-2, with 7 nucleotides matching TRBD1. Germline CDR1 is SGHTA and CDR2 is FQGNSA. The CDR3 covers 16 residues. Here the CDR3 reads CASSLGATGRLRGCTF. The CDR3 DNA is TGTGCCAGCAGCTTAGGAGCGACAGGGCGGCTTAGGGGCTGCACCTTC.